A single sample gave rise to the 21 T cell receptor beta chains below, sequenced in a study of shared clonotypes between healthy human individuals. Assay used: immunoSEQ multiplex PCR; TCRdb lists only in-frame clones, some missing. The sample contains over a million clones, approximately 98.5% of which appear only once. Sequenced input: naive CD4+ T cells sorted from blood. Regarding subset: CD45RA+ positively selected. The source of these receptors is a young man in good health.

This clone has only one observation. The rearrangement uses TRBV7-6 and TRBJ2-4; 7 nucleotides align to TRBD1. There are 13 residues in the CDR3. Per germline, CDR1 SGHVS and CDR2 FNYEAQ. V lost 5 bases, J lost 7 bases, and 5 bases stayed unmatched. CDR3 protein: CASSELGQNIQYF. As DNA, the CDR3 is TGTGCCAGCAGCGAATTGGGACAGAACATTCAGTACTTC.

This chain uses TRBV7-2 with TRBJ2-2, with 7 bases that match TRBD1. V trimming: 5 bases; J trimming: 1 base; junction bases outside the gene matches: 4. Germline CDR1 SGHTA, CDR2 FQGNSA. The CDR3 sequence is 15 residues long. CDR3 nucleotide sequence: TGTGCCAGCAGCCCTGACAGGGTGAACACCGGGGAGCTGTTTTTT. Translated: CASSPDRVNTGELFF.

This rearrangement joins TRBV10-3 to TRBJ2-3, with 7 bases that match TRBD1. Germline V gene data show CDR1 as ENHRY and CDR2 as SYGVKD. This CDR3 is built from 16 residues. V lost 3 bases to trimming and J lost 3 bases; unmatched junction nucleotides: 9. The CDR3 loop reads CAISDPRTGVTDTQYF. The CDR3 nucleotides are TGTGCCATCAGTGACCCCCGGACAGGCGTAACAGATACGCAGTATTTT.

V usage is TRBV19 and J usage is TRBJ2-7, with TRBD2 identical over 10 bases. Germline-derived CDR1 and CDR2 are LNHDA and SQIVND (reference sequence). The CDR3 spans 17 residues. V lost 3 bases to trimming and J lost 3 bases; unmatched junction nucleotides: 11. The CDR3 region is CASSIRNMASGGYEQYF. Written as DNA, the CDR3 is TGTGCCAGTAGTATCCGGAATATGGCTAGCGGGGGCTACGAGCAGTACTTC.

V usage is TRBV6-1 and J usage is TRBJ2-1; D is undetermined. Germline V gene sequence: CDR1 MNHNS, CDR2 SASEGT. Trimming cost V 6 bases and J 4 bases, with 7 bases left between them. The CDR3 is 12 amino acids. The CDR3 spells CASRSQYNEQFF. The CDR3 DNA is TGTGCCAGCAGGTCCCAATACAATGAGCAGTTCTTC.

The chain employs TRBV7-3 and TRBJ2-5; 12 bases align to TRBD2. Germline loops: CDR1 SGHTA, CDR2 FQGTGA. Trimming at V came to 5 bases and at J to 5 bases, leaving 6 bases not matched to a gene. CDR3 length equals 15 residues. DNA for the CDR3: TGTGCCAGCAGCGAGGGGACTAGCGGGCTGGAGACCCAGTACTTC. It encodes CASSEGTSGLETQYF.

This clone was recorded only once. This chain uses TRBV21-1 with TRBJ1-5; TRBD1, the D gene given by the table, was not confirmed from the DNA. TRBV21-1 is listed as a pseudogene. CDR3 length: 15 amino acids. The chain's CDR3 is CASSKVKGANQPQHF. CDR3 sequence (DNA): TGTGCCAGCAGCAAGGTCAAGGGGGCCAATCAGCCCCAGCATTTT.

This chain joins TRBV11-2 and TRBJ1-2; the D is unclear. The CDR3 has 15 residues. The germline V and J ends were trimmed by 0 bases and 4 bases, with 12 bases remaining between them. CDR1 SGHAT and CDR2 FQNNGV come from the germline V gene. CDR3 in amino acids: CASSLDLGASYGYTF. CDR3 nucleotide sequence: TGTGCCAGCAGCTTAGATCTCGGCGCAAGCTATGGCTACACCTTC.

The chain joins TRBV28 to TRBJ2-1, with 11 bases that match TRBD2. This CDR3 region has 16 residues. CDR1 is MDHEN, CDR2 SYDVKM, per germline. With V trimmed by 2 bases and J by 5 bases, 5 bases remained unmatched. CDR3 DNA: TGTGCCAGCAGTTTAATCGGACTAGCGGGCCACAATGAGCAGTTCTTC. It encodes CASSLIGLAGHNEQFF.

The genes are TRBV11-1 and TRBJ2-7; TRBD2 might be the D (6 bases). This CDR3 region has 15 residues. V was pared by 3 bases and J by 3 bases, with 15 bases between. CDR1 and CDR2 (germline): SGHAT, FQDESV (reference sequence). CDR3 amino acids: CASSLAGTEDYEQYF. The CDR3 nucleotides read TGTGCCAGCAGCTTGGCCGGGACTGAAGACTACGAGCAGTACTTC.

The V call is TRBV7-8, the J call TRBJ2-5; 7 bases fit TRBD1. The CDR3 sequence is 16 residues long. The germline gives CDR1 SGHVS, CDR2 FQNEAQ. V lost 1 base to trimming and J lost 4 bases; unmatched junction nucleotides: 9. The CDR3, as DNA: TGTGCCAGCAGCTTAGGGAGCGGATCAGGGGGAGAGACCCAGTACTTC. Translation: CASSLGSGSGGETQYF.

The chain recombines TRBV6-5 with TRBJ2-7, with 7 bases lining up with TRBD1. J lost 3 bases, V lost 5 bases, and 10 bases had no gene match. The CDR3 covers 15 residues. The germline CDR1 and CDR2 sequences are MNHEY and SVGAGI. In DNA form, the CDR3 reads TGTGCCAGCAGTACCTCCGGGACAGATTTCTACGAGCAGTACTTC. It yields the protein CASSTSGTDFYEQYF.

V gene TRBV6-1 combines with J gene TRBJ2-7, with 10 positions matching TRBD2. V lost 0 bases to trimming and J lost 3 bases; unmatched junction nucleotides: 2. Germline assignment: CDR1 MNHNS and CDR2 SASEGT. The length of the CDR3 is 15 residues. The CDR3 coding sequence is TGTGCCAGCAGTGAAGCTACTAGCGGGAACTACGAGCAGTACTTC. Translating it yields CASSEATSGNYEQYF.

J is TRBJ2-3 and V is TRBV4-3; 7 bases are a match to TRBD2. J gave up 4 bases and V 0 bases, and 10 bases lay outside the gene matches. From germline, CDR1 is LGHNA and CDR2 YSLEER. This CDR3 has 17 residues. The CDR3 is CASSQDKAGVGPDTQYF. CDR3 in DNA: TGCGCCAGCAGCCAAGACAAGGCGGGGGTCGGTCCAGATACGCAGTATTTT.

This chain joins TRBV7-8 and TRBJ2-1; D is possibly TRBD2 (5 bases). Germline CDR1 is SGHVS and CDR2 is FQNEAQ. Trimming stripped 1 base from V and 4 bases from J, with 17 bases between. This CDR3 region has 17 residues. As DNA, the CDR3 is TGTGCCAGCAGCTTAGTATCGAGGGCTAGGTCTTACAATGAGCAGTTCTTC. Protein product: CASSLVSRARSYNEQFF.

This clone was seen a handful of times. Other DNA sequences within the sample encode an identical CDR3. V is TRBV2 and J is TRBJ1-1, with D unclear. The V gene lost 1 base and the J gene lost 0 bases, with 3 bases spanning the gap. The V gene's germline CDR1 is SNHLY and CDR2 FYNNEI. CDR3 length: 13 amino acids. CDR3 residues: CASSEEVNTEAFF. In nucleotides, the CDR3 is TGTGCCAGCAGTGAAGAGGTGAACACTGAAGCTTTCTTT.

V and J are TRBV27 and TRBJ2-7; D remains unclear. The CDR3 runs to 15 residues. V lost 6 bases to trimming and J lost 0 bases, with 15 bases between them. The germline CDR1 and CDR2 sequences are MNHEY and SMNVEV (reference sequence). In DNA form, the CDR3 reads TGTGCCAGCAGGCCACAGCTACTCAGCTCCTACGAGCAGTACTTC. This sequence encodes CASRPQLLSSYEQYF.

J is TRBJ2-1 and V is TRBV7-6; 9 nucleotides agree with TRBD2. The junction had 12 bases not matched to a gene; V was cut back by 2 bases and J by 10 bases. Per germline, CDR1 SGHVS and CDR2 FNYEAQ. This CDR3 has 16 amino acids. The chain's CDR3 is CASSLYVSGSNQEQFF. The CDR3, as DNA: TGTGCCAGCAGCTTATATGTTAGCGGGAGCAATCAGGAGCAGTTCTTC.

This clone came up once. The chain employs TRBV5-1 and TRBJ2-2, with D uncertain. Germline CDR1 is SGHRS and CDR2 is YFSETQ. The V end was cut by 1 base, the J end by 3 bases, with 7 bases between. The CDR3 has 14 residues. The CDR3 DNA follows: TGCGCCAGCAGCTTGATGGGCGACACCGGGGAGCTGTTTTTT. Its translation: CASSLMGDTGELFF. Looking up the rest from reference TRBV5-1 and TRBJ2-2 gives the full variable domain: KAGVTQTPRYLIKTRGQQVTLSCSPISGHRSVSWYQQTPGQGLQFLFEYFSETQRNKGNFPGRFSGRQFSNSRSEMNVSTLELGDSALYLCASSLMGDTGELFFGEGSRLTVL.

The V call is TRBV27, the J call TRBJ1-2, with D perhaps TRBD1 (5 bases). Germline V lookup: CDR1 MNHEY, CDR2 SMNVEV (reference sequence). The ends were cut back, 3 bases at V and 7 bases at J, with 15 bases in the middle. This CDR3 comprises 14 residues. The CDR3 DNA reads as TGTGCCAGCAGTTTTTCCGGGACCTTGCTTGGCTACACCTTC. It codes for CASSFSGTLLGYTF.

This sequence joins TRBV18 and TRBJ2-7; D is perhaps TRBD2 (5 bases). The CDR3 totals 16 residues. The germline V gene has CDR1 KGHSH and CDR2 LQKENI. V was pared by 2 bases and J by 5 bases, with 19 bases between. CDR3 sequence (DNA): TGTGCCAGCTCACCATCAAGGTTGGCTCTTAGCGACGAGCAGTACTTC. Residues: CASSPSRLALSDEQYF.